These 2 T cell receptor beta chains share one sample of origin, sequenced in a study of T cell changes during pregnancy in multiple sclerosis. Generated by immunoSEQ multiplex PCR, the TCRdb table keeps only in-frame clones and is missing some. This sample has about 40,000 clones, with roughly 93% found just once. The source material was PBMCs (not recorded whether the cells were cultured). These receptors came from a female donor with multiple sclerosis, enrolled in a pregnancy study.

This CDR3 reads CAGRGRRIEKLFF. As DNA, the CDR3 is TGTGCCGGCAGGGGCCGCCGTATTGAAAAACTGTTTTTT. The gene calls are TRBV30 and TRBJ1-4, with D possibly matching TRBD1 (6 bases). CDR1 is GTSNPN and CDR2 is SVGIG in the germline V gene (reference sequence). V was cut by 8 bases and J by 7 bases, with 17 bases left in between. The CDR3 has 13 amino acids.

This chain joins TRBV19 and TRBJ2-7; D could derive from TRBD1 or TRBD2 (5 bases each). Germline lookup yields CDR1 LNHDA and CDR2 SQIVND (reference sequence). The ends were cut back, 3 bases at V and 0 bases at J, with 9 bases in the middle. The CDR3 totals 14 residues. CDR3 nucleotides: TGTGCCAGTAGTATTAGGGACGGCTCCTACGAGCAGTACTTC. This encodes CASSIRDGSYEQYF. The complete variable domain, with remaining parts taken from reference TRBV19 and TRBJ2-7, reads DGGITQSPKYLFRKEGQNVTLSCEQNLNHDAMYWYRQDPGQGLRLIYYSQIVNDFQKGDIAEGYSVSREKKESFPLTVTSAQKNPTAFYLCASSIRDGSYEQYFGPGTRLTVT.